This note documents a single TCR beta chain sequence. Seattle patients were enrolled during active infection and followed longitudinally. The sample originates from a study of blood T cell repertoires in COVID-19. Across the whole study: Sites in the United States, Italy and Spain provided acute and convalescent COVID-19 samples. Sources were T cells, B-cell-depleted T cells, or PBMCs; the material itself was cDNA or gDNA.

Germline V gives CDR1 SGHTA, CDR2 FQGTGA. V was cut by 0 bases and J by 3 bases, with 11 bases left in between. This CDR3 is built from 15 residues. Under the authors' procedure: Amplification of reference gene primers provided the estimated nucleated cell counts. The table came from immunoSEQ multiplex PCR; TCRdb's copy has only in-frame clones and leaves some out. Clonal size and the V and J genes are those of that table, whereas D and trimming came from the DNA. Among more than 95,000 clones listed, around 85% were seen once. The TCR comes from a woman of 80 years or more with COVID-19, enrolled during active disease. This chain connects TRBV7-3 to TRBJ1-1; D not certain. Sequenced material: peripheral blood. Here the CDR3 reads CASSLTSELDTEAFF. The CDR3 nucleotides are TGTGCCAGCAGCTTAACGTCGGAGTTGGACACTGAAGCTTTCTTT. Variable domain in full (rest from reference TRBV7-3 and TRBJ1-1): GAGVSQTPSNKVTEKGKYVELRCDPISGHTALYWYRQSLGQGPEFLIYFQGTGAADDSGLPNDRFFAVRPEGSVSTLKIQRTERGDSAVYLCASSLTSELDTEAFFGQGTRLTVV.